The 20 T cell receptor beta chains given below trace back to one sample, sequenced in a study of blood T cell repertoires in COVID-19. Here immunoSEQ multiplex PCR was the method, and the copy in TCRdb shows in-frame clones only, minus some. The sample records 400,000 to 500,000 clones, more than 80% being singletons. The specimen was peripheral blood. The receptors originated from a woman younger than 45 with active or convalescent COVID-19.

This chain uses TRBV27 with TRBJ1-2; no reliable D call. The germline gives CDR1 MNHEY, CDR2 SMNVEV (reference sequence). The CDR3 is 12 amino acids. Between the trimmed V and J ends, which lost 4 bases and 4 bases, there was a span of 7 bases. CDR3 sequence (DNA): TGTGCCAGCAGTTCCTTCGGCTATGGCTACACCTTC. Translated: CASSSFGYGYTF.

CDR3 DNA sequence: TGTGCCAGTAGGGGACAGGGTTCCTACGAGCAGTACTTC. Protein: CASRGQGSYEQYF. The chain employs TRBV19 and TRBJ2-7, with 9 bases lining up with TRBD1. V shed 6 bases, J shed 1 base, and the junction held 1 base outside the gene matches. Looked up from germline, CDR1 is LNHDA and CDR2 is SQIVND (reference sequence). The length of the CDR3 is 13 residues. Variable domain in full (rest from reference TRBV19 and TRBJ2-7): DGGITQSPKYLFRKEGQNVTLSCEQNLNHDAMYWYRQDPGQGLRLIYYSQIVNDFQKGDIAEGYSVSREKKESFPLTVTSAQKNPTAFYLCASRGQGSYEQYFGPGTRLTVT.

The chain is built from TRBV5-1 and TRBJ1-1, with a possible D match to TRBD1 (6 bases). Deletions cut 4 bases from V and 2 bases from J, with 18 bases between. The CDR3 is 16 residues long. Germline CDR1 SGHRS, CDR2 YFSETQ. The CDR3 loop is CASSRGMGQRNTEAFF. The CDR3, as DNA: TGCGCCAGCAGCCGCGGTATGGGACAAAGAAACACTGAAGCTTTCTTT. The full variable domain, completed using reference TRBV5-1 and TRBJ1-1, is KAGVTQTPRYLIKTRGQQVTLSCSPISGHRSVSWYQQTPGQGLQFLFEYFSETQRNKGNFPGRFSGRQFSNSRSEMNVSTLELGDSALYLCASSRGMGQRNTEAFFGQGTRLTVV.

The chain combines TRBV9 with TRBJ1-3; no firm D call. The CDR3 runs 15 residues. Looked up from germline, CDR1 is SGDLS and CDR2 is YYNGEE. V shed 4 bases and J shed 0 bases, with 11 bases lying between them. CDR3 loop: CASSQEGSSGNTIYF. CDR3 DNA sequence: TGTGCCAGCAGCCAGGAGGGCAGCTCTGGAAACACCATATATTTT.

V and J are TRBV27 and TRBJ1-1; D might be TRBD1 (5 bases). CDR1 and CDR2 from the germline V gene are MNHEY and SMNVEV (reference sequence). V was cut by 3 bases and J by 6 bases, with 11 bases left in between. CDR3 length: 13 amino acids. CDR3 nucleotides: TGTGCCAGCAGTTTGAGCGGGGCACCTGAAGCTTTCTTT. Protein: CASSLSGAPEAFF.

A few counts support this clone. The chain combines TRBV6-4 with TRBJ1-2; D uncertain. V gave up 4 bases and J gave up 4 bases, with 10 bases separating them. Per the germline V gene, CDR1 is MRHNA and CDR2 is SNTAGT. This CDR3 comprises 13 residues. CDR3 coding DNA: TGTGCCAGCAGTGGGCGGAATGTCTATGGCTACACCTTC. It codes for CASSGRNVYGYTF.

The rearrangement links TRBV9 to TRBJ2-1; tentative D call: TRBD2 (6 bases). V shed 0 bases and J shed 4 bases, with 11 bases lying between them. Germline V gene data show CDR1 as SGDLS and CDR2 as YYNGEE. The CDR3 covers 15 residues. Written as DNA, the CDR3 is TGTGCCAGCAGCGTAGCTGGGACTTCATACAATGAGCAGTTCTTC. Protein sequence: CASSVAGTSYNEQFF.

CDR3 nucleotides: TGTGCCAGTAGTATAGCCGGACAGTTCTACGAGCAGTACTTC. Translation: CASSIAGQFYEQYF. The V call is TRBV19, the J call TRBJ2-7; a possible D gene is TRBD1 (6 bases). In germline, CDR1 is LNHDA, CDR2 SQIVND (reference sequence). The CDR3 has 14 amino acids. Trimming pared 1 base from V and 3 bases from J, leaving 10 bases between.

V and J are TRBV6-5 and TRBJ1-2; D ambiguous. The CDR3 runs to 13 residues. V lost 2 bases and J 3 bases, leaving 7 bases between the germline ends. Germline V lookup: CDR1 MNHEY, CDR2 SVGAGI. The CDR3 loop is CASSYGRYYGYTF. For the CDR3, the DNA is TGTGCCAGCAGTTACGGCCGCTACTATGGCTACACCTTC.

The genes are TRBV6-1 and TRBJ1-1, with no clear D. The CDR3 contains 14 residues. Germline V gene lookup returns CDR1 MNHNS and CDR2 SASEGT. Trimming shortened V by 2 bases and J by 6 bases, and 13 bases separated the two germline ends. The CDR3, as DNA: TGTGCCAGCAGTGAATTGGAGGGTATGGCTGAAGCTTTCTTT. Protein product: CASSELEGMAEAFF.

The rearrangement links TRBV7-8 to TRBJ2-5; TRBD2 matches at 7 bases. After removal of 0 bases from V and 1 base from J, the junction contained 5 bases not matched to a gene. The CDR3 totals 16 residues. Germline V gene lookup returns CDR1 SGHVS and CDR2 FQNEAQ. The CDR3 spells CASSLARVAGQETQYF. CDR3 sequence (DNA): TGTGCCAGCAGCTTAGCTCGGGTAGCGGGCCAAGAGACCCAGTACTTC.

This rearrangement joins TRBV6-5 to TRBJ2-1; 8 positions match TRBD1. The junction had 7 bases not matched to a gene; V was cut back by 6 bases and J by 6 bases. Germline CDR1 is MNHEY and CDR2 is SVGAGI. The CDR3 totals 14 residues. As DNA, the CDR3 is TGTGCCAGCAGCCCGGGACAGGTCCTCAATGAGCAGTTCTTC. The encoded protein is CASSPGQVLNEQFF.

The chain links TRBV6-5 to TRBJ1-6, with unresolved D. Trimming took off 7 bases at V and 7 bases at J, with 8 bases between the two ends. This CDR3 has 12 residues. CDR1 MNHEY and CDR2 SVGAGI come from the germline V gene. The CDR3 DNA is TGTGCCAGCAAGAGACAAAATTCACCCCTCCACTTT. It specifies CASKRQNSPLHF.

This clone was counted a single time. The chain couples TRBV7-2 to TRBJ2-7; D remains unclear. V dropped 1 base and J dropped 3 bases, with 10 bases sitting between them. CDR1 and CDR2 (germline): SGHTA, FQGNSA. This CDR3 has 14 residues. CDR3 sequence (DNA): TGTGCCAGCAGCTTAGGGAGCGTAGGCTACGAGCAGTACTTC. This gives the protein CASSLGSVGYEQYF.

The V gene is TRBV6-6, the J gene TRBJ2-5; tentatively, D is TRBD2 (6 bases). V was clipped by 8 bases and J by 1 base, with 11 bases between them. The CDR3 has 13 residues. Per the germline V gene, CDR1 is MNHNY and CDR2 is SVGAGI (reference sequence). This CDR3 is CASEQTSQETQYF. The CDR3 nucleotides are TGTGCCAGCGAACAGACTAGCCAAGAGACCCAGTACTTC.

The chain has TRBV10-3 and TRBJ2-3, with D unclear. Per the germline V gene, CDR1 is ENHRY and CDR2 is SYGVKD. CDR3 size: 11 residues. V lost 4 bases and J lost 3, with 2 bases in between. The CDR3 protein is CAISATDTQYF. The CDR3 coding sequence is TGTGCCATCAGTGCTACAGATACGCAGTATTTT.

Here the CDR3 reads CASSPRTADQETQYF. For the CDR3, the DNA is TGTGCCAGCAGCCCCCGAACAGCGGACCAAGAGACCCAGTACTTC. This chain connects TRBV3-1 (or the pseudogene TRBV3-2) to TRBJ2-5, with a weak D call TRBD2 (5 bases). The V and J ends lost 4 bases and 0 bases respectively, with 12 bases between them. CDR1 and CDR2 (germline): LGHDT, YNNKEL (reference sequence). The CDR3 is made up of 15 amino acids.

CDR3 residues: CASSSRDRVEAFF. For the CDR3, the DNA is TGTGCCAGCAGCTCCCGGGACAGGGTTGAAGCTTTCTTT. This chain connects TRBV3-1 (or the pseudogene TRBV3-2) to TRBJ1-1; TRBD1 agrees at 9 bases. Looked up from germline, CDR1 is LGHDT and CDR2 is YNNKEL (reference sequence). This CDR3 contains 13 residues. The trim removed 5 bases at V and 7 bases at J, leaving 5 bases unmatched.

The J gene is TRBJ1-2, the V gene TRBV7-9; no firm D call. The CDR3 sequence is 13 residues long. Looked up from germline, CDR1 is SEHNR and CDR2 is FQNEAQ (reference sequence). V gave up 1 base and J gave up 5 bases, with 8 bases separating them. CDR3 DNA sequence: TGTGCCAGCAGCTTAGTAGAGGAATATGGCTACACCTTC. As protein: CASSLVEEYGYTF. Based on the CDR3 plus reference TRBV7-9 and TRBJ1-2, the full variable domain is DTGVSQNPRHKITKRGQNVTFRCDPISEHNRLYWYRQTLGQGPEFLTYFQNEAQLEKSRLLSDRFSAERPKGSFSTLEIQRTEQGDSAMYLCASSLVEEYGYTFGSGTRLTVV.

The CDR3 here is CASSLSREGSTDTQYF. The CDR3 bases are TGTGCCAGCAGTTTAAGCCGGGAGGGAAGCACAGATACGCAGTATTTT. The chain has TRBV27 and TRBJ2-3, with 8 nucleotides matching TRBD2. The CDR3 contains 16 residues. J was trimmed by 0 bases and V by 2 bases; bases with no gene match: 4. Germline V gene lookup returns CDR1 MNHEY and CDR2 SMNVEV (reference sequence).